A selection of T cell receptor beta chains follows, all from one sample in a study of T cell responses to AZD1222 COVID-19 vaccine. The table came from immunoSEQ multiplex PCR; TCRdb's copy has only in-frame clones and leaves some out. In the table there are some 280,000 clones, 94% of which are singletons. Sequenced here: peripheral blood, sampled 28 days after the second AZD1222 dose. The receptor set was obtained from an adult who received the AZD1222 COVID-19 vaccine. CDR3s include the opening cysteine and the closing phenylalanine or tryptophan. The D gene is left open where the match is weak. Some rows mark clone size as missing; the rest say once, few, many or name a class of expanded clone.

. few 13 TRBJ1-1 TRBV18 TGTGCCAGCTCACCTCGTGTTGACACTGAAGCTTTCTTT CASSPRVDTEAFF
TRBD1 few 14 TRBJ2-3 TRBV9 TGTGCCAGCAGCTCCCGGGACAGGGCAGATACGCAGTATTTT CASSSRDRADTQYF
. . 12 TRBJ2-7 TRBV28 TGTGCCAGCAGTCTAAGAGGCTACGAGCAGTACTTC CASSLRGYEQYF
. . 14 TRBJ1-1 TRBV5-1 TGCGCCAGCAGCTTGTCGGACCAGAACACTGAAGCTTTCTTT CASSLSDQNTEAFF
. . 15 TRBJ1-2 TRBV5-1 TGCGCCAGCAGCTTGGAGAACAGCTCCAACTATGGCTACACCTTC CASSLENSSNYGYTF
TRBD1 once 13 TRBJ1-2 TRBV12-3/TRBV12-4 TGTGCCAGCAGTCGGGACAGACTTTATGGCTACACCTTC CASSRDRLYGYTF
TRBD1 . 14 TRBJ1-2 TRBV28 TGTGCCAGTGACAGGGGTGGGCTTGACTATGGCTACACCTTC CASDRGGLDYGYTF
TRBD2 . 15 TRBJ2-5 TRBV19 TGTGCCAGTAGTATTAACGGGAGGGCCTGGGAGACCCAGTACTTC CASSINGRAWETQYF
. . 13 TRBJ2-1 TRBV7-9 TGTGCCAGCAGCTTAGGGACTTACAATGAGCAGTTCTTC CASSLGTYNEQFF
TRBD1 . 14 TRBJ1-2 TRBV27 TGTGCCAGCAGTTTGTGGGACAGGGTTGATGGCTACACCTTC CASSLWDRVDGYTF
. . 13 TRBJ1-1 TRBV28 TGTGCCAGCAGGCCCGGGACAAGCTTACGGGCTTTCTTT CASRPGTSLRAFF
TRBD2 . 17 TRBJ2-3 TRBV7-2 TGTGCCAGCAGCTTAGCAGTAGCGGGAGGGAGCACAGATACGCAGTATTTT CASSLAVAGGSTDTQYF
TRBD2 few 13 TRBJ2-5 TRBV18 TGTGCCAGCTCGTCTAGCGGCCAAGAGACCCAGTACTTC CASSSSGQETQYF
TRBD2 . 14 TRBJ2-3 TRBV28 TGTGCCAGCTTGGGGGGACTAGCGGAGGCGAGGCAGTATTTT CASLGGLAEARQYF
TRBD2 once 13 TRBJ2-2 TRBV28 TGTGCCATACGGGGGGGAATCACCGGGGAGCTGTTTTTT CAIRGGITGELFF
. . 14 TRBJ1-1 TRBV3-1/TRBV3-2 TGTGCCAGCAGCCAAGCCCCCCCGAACACTGAAGCTTTCTTT CASSQAPPNTEAFF